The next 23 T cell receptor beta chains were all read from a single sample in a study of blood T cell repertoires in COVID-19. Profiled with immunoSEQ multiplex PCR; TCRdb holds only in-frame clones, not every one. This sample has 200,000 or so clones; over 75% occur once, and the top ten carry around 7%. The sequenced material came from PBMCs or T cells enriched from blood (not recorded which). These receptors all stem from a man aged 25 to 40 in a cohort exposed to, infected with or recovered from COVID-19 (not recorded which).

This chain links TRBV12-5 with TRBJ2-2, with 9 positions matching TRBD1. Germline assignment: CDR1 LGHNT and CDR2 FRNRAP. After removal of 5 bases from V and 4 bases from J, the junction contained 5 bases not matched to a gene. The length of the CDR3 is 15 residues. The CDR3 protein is CASGTGQGSTGELFF. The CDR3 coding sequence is TGTGCTAGTGGTACGGGACAGGGCAGCACCGGGGAGCTGTTTTTT. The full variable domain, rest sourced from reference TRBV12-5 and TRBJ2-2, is DARVTQTPRHKVTEMGQEVTMRCQPILGHNTVFWYRQTMMQGLELLAYFRNRAPLDDSGMPKDRFSAEMPDATLATLKIQPSEPRDSAVYFCASGTGQGSTGELFFGEGSRLTVL.

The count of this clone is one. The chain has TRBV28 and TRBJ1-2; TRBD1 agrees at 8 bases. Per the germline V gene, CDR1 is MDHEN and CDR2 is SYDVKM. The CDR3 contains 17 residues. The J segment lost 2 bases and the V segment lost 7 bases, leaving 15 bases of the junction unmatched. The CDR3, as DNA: TGTGCCAGCACCCCCCGGAGGGACAGGAGATCCAACTATGGCTACACCTTC. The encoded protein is CASTPRRDRRSNYGYTF.

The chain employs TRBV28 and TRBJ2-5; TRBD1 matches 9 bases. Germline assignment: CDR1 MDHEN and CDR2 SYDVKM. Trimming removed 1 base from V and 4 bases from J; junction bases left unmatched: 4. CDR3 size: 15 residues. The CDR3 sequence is CASSLSGQGIETQYF. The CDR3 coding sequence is TGTGCCAGCAGTTTATCAGGACAGGGGATAGAGACCCAGTACTTC.

CDR3 protein: CASTSFFPLHF. CDR3 nucleotide sequence: TGTGCCAGCACCTCTTTCTTCCCCCTCCACTTT. This chain links TRBV28 with TRBJ1-6, with D uncertain. Germline V gene lookup returns CDR1 MDHEN and CDR2 SYDVKM. V lost 7 bases and J 13 bases, leaving 11 bases between the germline ends. This CDR3 is 11 amino acids long.

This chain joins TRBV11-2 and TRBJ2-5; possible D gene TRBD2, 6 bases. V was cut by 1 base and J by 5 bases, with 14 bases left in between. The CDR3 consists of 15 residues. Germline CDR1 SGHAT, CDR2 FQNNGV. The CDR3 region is CASSLVGPGAETQYF. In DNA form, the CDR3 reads TGTGCCAGCAGCTTAGTGGGTCCGGGAGCTGAGACCCAGTACTTC.

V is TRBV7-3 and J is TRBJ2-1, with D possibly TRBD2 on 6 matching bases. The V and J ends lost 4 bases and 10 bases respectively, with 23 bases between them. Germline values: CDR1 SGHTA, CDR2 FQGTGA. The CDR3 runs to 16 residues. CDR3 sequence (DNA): TGTGCCAGCAGCTCGACAACAGCAGATTTAGCGGCGGAGCAGTTCTTC. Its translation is CASSSTTADLAAEQFF. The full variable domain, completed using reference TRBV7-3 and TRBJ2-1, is GAGVSQTPSNKVTEKGKYVELRCDPISGHTALYWYRQSLGQGPEFLIYFQGTGAADDSGLPNDRFFAVRPEGSVSTLKIQRTERGDSAVYLCASSSTTADLAAEQFFGPGTRLTVL.

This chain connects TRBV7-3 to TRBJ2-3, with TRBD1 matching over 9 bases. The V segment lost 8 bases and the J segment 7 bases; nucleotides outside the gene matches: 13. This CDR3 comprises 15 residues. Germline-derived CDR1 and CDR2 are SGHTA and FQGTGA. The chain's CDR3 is CASSQTGGERNTQYF. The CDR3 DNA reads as TGTGCCAGCTCTCAGACAGGGGGGGAGAGGAATACGCAGTATTTT.

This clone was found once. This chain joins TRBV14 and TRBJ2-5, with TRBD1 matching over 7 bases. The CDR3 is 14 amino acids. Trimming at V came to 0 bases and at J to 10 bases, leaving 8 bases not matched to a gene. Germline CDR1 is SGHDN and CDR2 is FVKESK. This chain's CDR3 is CASSQEGGSQGQYF. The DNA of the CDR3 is TGTGCCAGCAGCCAAGAAGGGGGCTCTCAGGGCCAGTACTTC.

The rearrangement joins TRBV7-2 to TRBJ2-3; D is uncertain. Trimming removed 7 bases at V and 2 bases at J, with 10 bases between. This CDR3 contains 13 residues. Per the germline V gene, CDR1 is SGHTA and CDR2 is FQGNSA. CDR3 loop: CASTRSLTDTQYF. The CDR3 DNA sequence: TGTGCCAGCACTCGGTCCCTCACAGATACGCAGTATTTT. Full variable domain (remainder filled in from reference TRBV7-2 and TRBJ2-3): GAGVSQSPSNKVTEKGKDVELRCDPISGHTALYWYRQSLGQGLEFLIYFQGNSAPDKSGLPSDRFSAERTGGSVSTLTIQRTQQEDSAVYLCASTRSLTDTQYFGPGTRLTVL.

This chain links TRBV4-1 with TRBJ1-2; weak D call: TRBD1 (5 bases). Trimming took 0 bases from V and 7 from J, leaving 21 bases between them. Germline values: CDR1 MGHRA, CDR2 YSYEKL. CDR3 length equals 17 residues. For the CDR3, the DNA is TGCGCCAGCAGCCAAGATCCTCCCCCAAGCCCGGGGGGTGGCTACACCTTC. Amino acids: CASSQDPPPSPGGGYTF.

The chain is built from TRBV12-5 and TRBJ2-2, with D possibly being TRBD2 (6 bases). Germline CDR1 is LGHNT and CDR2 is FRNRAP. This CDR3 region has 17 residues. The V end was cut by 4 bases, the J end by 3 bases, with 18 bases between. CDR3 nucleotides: TGTGCTAGTGGTTCCCGCACTGGAGGGAGAGACACCGGGGAGCTGTTTTTT. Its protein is CASGSRTGGRDTGELFF.

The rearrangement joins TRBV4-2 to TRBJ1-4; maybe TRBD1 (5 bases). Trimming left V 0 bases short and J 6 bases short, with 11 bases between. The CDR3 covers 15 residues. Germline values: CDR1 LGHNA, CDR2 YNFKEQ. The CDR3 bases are TGTGCCAGCAGCCAAGATCCAGGGCTTGATGAAAAACTGTTTTTT. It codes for CASSQDPGLDEKLFF.

The chain's CDR3 is CSVDTSGVYNEQFF. The CDR3 DNA follows: TGCAGCGTGGATACTAGCGGGGTCTACAATGAGCAGTTCTTC. The chain recombines TRBV29-1 with TRBJ2-1, with 10 bases fitting TRBD2. Unmatched junction bases numbered 5, after V lost 6 bases and J lost 3 bases. CDR3 size: 14 residues. The germline gives CDR1 SQVTM, CDR2 ANQGSEA.

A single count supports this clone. The CDR3 DNA sequence: TGTGCCAGCTCACAATCGGACAGGCCCACCAGCAATGAGCAGTTCTTC. Residues: CASSQSDRPTSNEQFF. The chain carries TRBV18 and TRBJ2-1, with TRBD1 identical over 7 bases. The germline CDR1 and CDR2 sequences are KGHSH and LQKENI. V was clipped by 4 bases and J by 6 bases; unmatched bases: 12. The CDR3 consists of 16 residues. The full variable domain, completed using reference TRBV18 and TRBJ2-1, is NAGVMQNPRHLVRRRGQEARLRCSPMKGHSHVYWYRQLPEEGLKFMVYLQKENIIDESGMPKERFSAEFPKEGPSILRIQQVVRGDSAAYFCASSQSDRPTSNEQFFGPGTRLTVL.

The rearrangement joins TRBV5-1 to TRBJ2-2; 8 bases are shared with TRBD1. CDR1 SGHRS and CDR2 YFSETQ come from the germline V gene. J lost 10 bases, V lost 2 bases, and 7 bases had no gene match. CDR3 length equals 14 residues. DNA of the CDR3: TGCGCCAGCAGCTTCAGGACAGGGAAGGTGGAGCTGTTTTTT. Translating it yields CASSFRTGKVELFF. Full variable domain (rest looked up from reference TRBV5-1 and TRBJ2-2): KAGVTQTPRYLIKTRGQQVTLSCSPISGHRSVSWYQQTPGQGLQFLFEYFSETQRNKGNFPGRFSGRQFSNSRSEMNVSTLELGDSALYLCASSFRTGKVELFFGEGSRLTVL.

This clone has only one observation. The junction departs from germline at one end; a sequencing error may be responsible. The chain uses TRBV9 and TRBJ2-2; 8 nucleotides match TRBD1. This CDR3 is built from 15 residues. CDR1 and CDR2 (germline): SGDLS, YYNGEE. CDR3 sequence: CASSGTGRADPGAVF. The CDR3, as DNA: TGTGCCAGCAGCGGGACAGGGCGTGCGGATCCGGGAGCTGTTTTT. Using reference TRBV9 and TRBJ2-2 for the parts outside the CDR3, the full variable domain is DSGVTQTPKHLITATGQRVTLRCSPRSGDLSVYWYQQSLDQGLQFLIQYYNGEERAKGNILERFSAQQFPDLHSELNLSSLELGDSALYFCASSGTGRADPGAVFGEGSRLTVL.

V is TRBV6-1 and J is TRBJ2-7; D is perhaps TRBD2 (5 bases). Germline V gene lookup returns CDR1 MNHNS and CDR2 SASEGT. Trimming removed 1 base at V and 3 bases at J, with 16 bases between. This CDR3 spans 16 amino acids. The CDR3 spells CASSEDHRGRNYEQYF. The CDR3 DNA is TGTGCCAGCAGTGAAGATCACCGGGGTAGAAACTACGAGCAGTACTTC.

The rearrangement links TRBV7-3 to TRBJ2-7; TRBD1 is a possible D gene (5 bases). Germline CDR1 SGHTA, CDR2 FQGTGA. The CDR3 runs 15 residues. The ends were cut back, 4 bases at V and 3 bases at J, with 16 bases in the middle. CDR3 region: CASSYQVGQGYEQYF. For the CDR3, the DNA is TGTGCCAGCAGCTATCAGGTCGGGCAGGGCTACGAGCAGTACTTC.

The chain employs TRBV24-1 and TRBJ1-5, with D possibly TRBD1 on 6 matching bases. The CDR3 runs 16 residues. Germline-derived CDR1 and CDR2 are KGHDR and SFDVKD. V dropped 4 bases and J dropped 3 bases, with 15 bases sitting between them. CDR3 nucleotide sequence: TGTGCCACCAGTGACGTTAGACAGGCTAACAATCAGCCCCAGCATTTT. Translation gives CATSDVRQANNQPQHF.

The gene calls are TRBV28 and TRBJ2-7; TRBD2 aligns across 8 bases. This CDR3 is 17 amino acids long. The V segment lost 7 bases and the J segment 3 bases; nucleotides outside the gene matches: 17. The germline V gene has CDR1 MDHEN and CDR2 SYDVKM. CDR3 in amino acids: CASIPTAGGQGSYEQYF. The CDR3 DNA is TGTGCCAGCATCCCCACCGCGGGGGGCCAGGGGAGCTACGAGCAGTACTTC.

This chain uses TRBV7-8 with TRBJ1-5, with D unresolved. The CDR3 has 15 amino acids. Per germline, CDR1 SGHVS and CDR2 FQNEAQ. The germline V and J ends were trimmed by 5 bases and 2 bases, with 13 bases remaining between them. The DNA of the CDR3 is TGTGCCAGCAGCCCCCTAAGACGGGGCAATCAGCCCCAGCATTTT. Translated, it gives CASSPLRRGNQPQHF.

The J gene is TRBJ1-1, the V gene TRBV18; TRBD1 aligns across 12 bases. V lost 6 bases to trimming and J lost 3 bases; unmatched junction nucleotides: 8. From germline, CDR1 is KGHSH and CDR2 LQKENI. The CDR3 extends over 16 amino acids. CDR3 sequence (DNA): TGTGCCAGCTCCTCCGGGACAGGGGGCGTGTACACTGAAGCTTTCTTT. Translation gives CASSSGTGGVYTEAFF.

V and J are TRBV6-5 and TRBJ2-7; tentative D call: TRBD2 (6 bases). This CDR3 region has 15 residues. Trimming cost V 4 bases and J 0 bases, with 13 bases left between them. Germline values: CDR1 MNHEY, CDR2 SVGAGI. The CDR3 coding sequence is TGTGCCAGCAGTTCCAGGGACTTATCCTCCTACGAGCAGTACTTC. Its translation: CASSSRDLSSYEQYF.